One sample yielded the 14 T cell receptor beta chains listed below, sequenced in a study of siplizumab effects on memory and regulatory T cells (dated by TCRdb to about 2019). Receptors were amplified or captured by the immunoSEQ multiplex PCR assay. Sourced from immuneACCESS, this table was stored by TCRdb with only in-frame sequences that have V and J called. A share of the clones is absent; for the studies checked, an unresolved V gene accounts for under half, and the remainder has no known explanation. The sample profile shows about 100,000 clones; 94% of them were found once. Of the sample, 1% to 1.5% falls within the top ten clones. Material for sequencing was non-Treg CD4+ T cells sorted from blood. Read against the paper, the sample's cell subset or site label means: FACS-sorted unstimulated CD4+ non-regulatory T cells. The receptors stem from a human donor in good health.

The V gene is TRBV5-6, the J gene TRBJ1-1; D may be TRBD1 (5 bases). The CDR3 spans 13 residues. Germline lookup yields CDR1 SGHDT and CDR2 YYEEEE. V dropped 3 bases and J dropped 9 bases, with 15 bases sitting between them. For the CDR3, the DNA is TGTGCCAGCAGCTCTAACTGGGACCCCCAAGCTTTCTTT. This translates into CASSSNWDPQAFF.

Only a few counts were recorded for this clone. V gene TRBV11-2 combines with J gene TRBJ2-2, with a weak D call TRBD2 (6 bases). This CDR3 contains 16 residues. V was clipped by 2 bases and J by 0 bases, with 10 bases between them. Germline V gene sequence: CDR1 SGHAT, CDR2 FQNNGV. In DNA form, the CDR3 reads TGTGCCAGCAGCTTATCGGGCGGGGCGAACACCGGGGAGCTGTTTTTT. Encoded protein: CASSLSGGANTGELFF.

This chain links TRBV11-2 with TRBJ2-4; D may match TRBD1 or TRBD2 (6 bases each). Germline CDR1 is SGHAT and CDR2 is FQNNGV. V lost 4 bases and J lost 8, with 12 bases in between. The CDR3 totals 13 residues. CDR3 loop: CASSSGAKDIQYF. The CDR3, as DNA: TGTGCCAGCAGCTCGGGGGCCAAGGACATTCAGTACTTC.

Worth noting for this clone: The sample carries other DNA sequences with the same CDR3. The gene calls are TRBV7-9 and TRBJ1-2, with 7 nucleotides matching TRBD1. The ends lost 3 bases at V and 4 bases at J; junction bases unmatched: 2. The CDR3 runs 13 residues. The germline V gene has CDR1 SEHNR and CDR2 FQNEAQ (reference sequence). CDR3 region: CASSLGTVYGYTF. Written as DNA, the CDR3 is TGTGCCAGCAGCTTGGGGACAGTCTATGGCTACACCTTC.

V usage is TRBV5-1 and J usage is TRBJ2-7, with D possibly matching TRBD1 (6 bases). The V end lost 5 bases, the J end lost 5 bases, and 20 bases lay between the germline ends. In germline, CDR1 is SGHRS, CDR2 YFSETQ. The CDR3 runs 15 residues. CDR3 loop: CASRLTGSQLDEQYF. CDR3 in DNA: TGCGCCAGCAGACTAACAGGGAGCCAATTGGACGAGCAGTACTTC.

V usage is TRBV29-1 and J usage is TRBJ2-1, with D uncertain. Trimming removed 4 bases at V and 9 bases at J, with 10 bases between. Germline-derived CDR1 and CDR2 are SQVTM and ANQGSEA. The CDR3 runs 11 residues. CDR3 in DNA: TGCAGCGTTGTACTCCCTCCTGAGCAGTTCTTC. This gives the protein CSVVLPPEQFF.

The chain carries TRBV19 and TRBJ1-5; D perhaps matches TRBD1 (5 bases). The V end lost 1 base, the J end lost 1 base, and 11 bases lay between the germline ends. CDR3 length: 16 residues. The V gene's germline CDR1 is LNHDA and CDR2 SQIVND (reference sequence). Here the CDR3 reads CASSIGGALSNQPQHF. CDR3 coding DNA: TGTGCCAGTAGTATAGGAGGGGCCTTAAGCAATCAGCCCCAGCATTTT.

The chain uses TRBV5-6 and TRBJ2-7; TRBD2 might be the D (6 bases). Germline-derived CDR1 and CDR2 are SGHDT and YYEEEE. The CDR3 is 16 residues long. Trimming removed 4 bases at V and 4 bases at J, with 21 bases between. CDR3 amino acids: CASSRWGVAVIYEQYF. The CDR3 DNA sequence: TGTGCCAGCAGCCGGTGGGGGGTAGCGGTAATTTACGAGCAGTACTTC.

The V and J genes are TRBV9 and TRBJ2-5; 11 bases are shared with TRBD2. V shed 0 bases and J 3 bases; nucleotides not matched to a gene: 10. CDR3 length: 18 amino acids. Germline loops: CDR1 SGDLS, CDR2 YYNGEE. CDR3 in amino acids: CASSVGLAGGPSEETQYF. CDR3 nucleotide sequence: TGTGCCAGCAGCGTAGGATTAGCGGGAGGGCCCTCGGAAGAGACCCAGTACTTC. Based on the CDR3 plus reference TRBV9 and TRBJ2-5, the full variable domain is DSGVTQTPKHLITATGQRVTLRCSPRSGDLSVYWYQQSLDQGLQFLIQYYNGEERAKGNILERFSAQQFPDLHSELNLSSLELGDSALYFCASSVGLAGGPSEETQYFGPGTRLLVL.

The rearrangement links TRBV10-1 to TRBJ2-7; D may be TRBD1 or TRBD2 (5 bases each). The germline V gene encodes CDR1 WNHNN and CDR2 SYGVQD (reference sequence). The CDR3 runs to 15 residues. V lost 0 bases, J lost 6 bases, and 15 bases lay in between. DNA of the CDR3: TGCGCCAGCAGTGAGTCGGCATCAGGGACGGGCGAGCAGTACTTC. Residues: CASSESASGTGEQYF.

The V gene is TRBV29-1, the J gene TRBJ2-3; 10 bases map to TRBD2. CDR1 is SQVTM, CDR2 ANQGSEA, per germline. V was pared by 4 bases and J by 0 bases, with 1 base of the junction left unmatched. The CDR3 sequence is 14 residues long. DNA for the CDR3: TGCAGCGTTGCGACTAGCGGGAGCACAGATACGCAGTATTTT. As protein: CSVATSGSTDTQYF.

The rearrangement joins TRBV5-4 to TRBJ2-3; D gene uncertain. Trimming removed 0 bases from V and 6 bases from J, with 5 bases in between. CDR3 size: 12 residues. Germline assignment: CDR1 SGHNT and CDR2 YYREEE (reference sequence). The CDR3 protein is CASSLVRDTQYF. CDR3 DNA: TGTGCCAGCAGCTTGGTCCGCGATACGCAGTATTTT.

The gene calls are TRBV25-1 and TRBJ2-5; the D gene is possibly TRBD1 (6 bases). Between the trimmed V and J ends, which lost 3 bases and 1 base, there was a span of 12 bases. The CDR3 totals 15 residues. Germline-derived CDR1 and CDR2 are MGHDK and SYGVNS. CDR3 protein: CASSEPGQFQETQYF. The CDR3 DNA is TGTGCCAGCAGTGAGCCCGGACAGTTCCAAGAGACCCAGTACTTC.

This sequence joins TRBV6-1 and TRBJ2-5; D might be TRBD1 (5 bases). CDR1 is MNHNS and CDR2 is SASEGT in the germline V gene. V was cut by 5 bases and J by 2 bases, with 9 bases left in between. CDR3 size: 13 residues. The DNA for the CDR3 is TGTGCCAGCAGTTGGACACAACAAGAGACCCAGTACTTC. Its translation: CASSWTQQETQYF.